This TCR beta chain was sequenced for a study of OX40 agonist ivuxolimab in advanced cancers. To note about this clone: Its specificity is not known.

Sequencing was performed with immunoSEQ multiplex PCR; in TCRdb, only in-frame clones are kept and a portion is missing. The sample holds about 70,000 clones, about 81% seen once. Germline-derived CDR1 and CDR2 are SGHRS and YFSETQ. Trimming removed 4 bases from V and 7 bases from J, with 18 bases in between. The CDR3 length is 15 residues. Systemic immunosuppression or autoimmune disease history was grounds to exclude patients. Study-wide results and limits: No antigen was identified for the clonally expanded peripheral T cells.

This TCR came from an adult with an advanced solid tumor such as melanoma, head and neck, liver or kidney cancer. This sample comprised CD4+ or CD8+ T cells sorted from blood, obtained in a trial of the OX40 agonist ivuxolimab. The rearrangement joins TRBV5-1 to TRBJ1-5; D possibly corresponds to TRBD1 (6 bases). The CDR3 nucleotides read TGCGCCAGCAGCCCCGGTACAGGGTACAGGCAGCCCCAGCATTTT. Protein product: CASSPGTGYRQPQHF.